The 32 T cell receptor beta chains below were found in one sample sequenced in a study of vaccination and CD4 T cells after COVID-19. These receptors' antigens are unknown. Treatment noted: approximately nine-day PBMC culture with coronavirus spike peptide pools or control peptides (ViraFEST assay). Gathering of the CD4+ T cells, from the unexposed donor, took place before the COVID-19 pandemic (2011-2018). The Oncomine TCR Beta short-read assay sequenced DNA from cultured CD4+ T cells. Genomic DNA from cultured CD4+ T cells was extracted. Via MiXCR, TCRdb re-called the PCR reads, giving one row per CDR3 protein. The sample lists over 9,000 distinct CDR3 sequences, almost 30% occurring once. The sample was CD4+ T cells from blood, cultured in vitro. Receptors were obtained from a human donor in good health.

Here the CDR3 reads CSARDRGFLGSPLHF. Written as DNA, the CDR3 is TGCAGTGCCCGGGACAGGGGTTTTTTGGGTTCACCCCTCCACTTT. This chain uses TRBV20-1 with TRBJ1-6, with TRBD1 matching over 10 bases. After removal of 6 bases from V and 9 bases from J, the junction contained 11 bases not matched to a gene. The CDR3 has 15 amino acids. Germline loops: CDR1 DFQATT, CDR2 SNEGSKA (reference sequence).

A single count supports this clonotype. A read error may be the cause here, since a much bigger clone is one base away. The DNA of the CDR3 is TGCAGTGCTAGCGCCACCGGGACAGGGGATCAGCCCCAGCATTTT. It codes for CSASATGTGDQPQHF. The rearrangement links TRBV20-1 to TRBJ1-5; the match to TRBD1 covers 10 bases. Per germline, CDR1 DFQATT and CDR2 SNEGSKA (reference sequence). The CDR3 totals 15 residues. Germline trimming cut 3 bases from V and 5 bases from J; bases unmatched to any gene: 7.

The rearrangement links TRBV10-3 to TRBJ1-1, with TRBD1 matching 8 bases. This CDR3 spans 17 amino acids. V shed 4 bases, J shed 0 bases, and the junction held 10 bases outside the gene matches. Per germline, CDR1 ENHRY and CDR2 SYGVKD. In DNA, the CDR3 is TGTGCCATCAGTGGGGCCGGGACAGGCTATCTGAACACTGAAGCTTTCTTT. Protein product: CAISGAGTGYLNTEAFF.

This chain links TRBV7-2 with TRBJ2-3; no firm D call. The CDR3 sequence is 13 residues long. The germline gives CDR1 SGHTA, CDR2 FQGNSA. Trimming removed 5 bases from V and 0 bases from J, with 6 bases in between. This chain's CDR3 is CASSQPSTDTQYF. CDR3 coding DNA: TGTGCCAGCAGCCAACCCAGCACAGATACGCAGTATTTT.

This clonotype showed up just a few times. The CDR3 DNA sequence: TGTGCCAGCAGCATTCGGACAGTACTCTCTGGGGCCAACGTCCTGACTTTC. This codes for CASSIRTVLSGANVLTF. The rearrangement links TRBV7-8 to TRBJ2-6, with D perhaps TRBD1 (6 bases). V was clipped by 5 bases and J by 0 bases, with 14 bases between them. This CDR3 contains 17 residues. Germline CDR1 and CDR2: SGHVS and FQNEAQ.

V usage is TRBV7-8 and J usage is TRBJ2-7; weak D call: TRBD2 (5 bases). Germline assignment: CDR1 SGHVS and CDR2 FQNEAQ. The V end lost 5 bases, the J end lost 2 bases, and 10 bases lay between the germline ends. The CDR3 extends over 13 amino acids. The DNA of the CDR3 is TGTGCCAGCAGCCGGGGTCTAACCTACGAGCAGTACTTC. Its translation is CASSRGLTYEQYF.

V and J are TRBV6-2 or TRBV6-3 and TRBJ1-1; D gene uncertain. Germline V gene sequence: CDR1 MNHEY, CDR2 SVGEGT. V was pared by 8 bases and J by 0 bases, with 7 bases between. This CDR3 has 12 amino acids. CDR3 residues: CASSYLNTEAFF. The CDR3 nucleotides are TGTGCCAGCTCCTACCTGAACACTGAAGCTTTCTTT.

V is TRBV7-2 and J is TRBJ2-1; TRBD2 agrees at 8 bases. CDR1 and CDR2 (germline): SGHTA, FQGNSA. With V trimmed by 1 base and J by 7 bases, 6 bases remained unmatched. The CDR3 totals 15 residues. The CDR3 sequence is CASSLVGTRRNEQFF. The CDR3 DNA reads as TGTGCCAGCAGCTTAGTAGGGACTAGAAGAAATGAGCAGTTCTTC.

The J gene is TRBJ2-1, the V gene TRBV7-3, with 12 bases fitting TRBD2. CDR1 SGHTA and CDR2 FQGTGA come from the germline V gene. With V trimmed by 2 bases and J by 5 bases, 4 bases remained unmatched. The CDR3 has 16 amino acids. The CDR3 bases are TGTGCCAGCAGCTTAGGCTGGACTAGCGGGGACAATGAGCAGTTCTTC. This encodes CASSLGWTSGDNEQFF. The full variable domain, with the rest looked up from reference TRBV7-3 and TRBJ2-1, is GAGVSQTPSNKVTEKGKYVELRCDPISGHTALYWYRQSLGQGPEFLIYFQGTGAADDSGLPNDRFFAVRPEGSVSTLKIQRTERGDSAVYLCASSLGWTSGDNEQFFGPGTRLTVL.

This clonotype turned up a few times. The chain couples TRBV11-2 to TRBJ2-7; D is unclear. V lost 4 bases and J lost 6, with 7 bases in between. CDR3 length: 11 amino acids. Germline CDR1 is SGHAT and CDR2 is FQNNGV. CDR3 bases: TGTGCCAGCAGCTGGTACGGCGAGCAGTACTTC. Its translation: CASSWYGEQYF.

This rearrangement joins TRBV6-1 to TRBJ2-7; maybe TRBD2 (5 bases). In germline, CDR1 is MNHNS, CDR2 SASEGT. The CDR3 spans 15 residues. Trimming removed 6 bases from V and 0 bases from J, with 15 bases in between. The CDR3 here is CASSPPRRSSYEQYF. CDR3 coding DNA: TGTGCCAGCAGCCCTCCTCGGAGGAGCTCCTACGAGCAGTACTTC.

CDR3 sequence (DNA): TGCAGCGATCGACTTGCCACCATAGCTAACTATGGCTACACCTTC. Translated, it gives CSDRLATIANYGYTF. The chain carries TRBV20-1 and TRBJ1-2; D is uncertain. Germline V lookup: CDR1 DFQATT, CDR2 SNEGSKA (reference sequence). The CDR3 sequence is 15 residues long.

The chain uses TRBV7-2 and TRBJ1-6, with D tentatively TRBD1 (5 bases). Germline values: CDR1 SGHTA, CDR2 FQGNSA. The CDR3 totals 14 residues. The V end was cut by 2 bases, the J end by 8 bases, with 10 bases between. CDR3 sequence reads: CASSLSEGYSPLHF. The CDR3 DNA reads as TGTGCCAGCAGCTTATCTGAGGGGTATTCACCCCTCCACTTT.

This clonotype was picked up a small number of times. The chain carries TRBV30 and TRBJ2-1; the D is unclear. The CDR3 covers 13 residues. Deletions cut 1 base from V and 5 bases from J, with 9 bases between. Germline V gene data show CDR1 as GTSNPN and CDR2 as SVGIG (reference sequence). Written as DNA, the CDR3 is TGTGCCTGGAGTGCATCCGCGCACAATGAGCAGTTCTTC. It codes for CAWSASAHNEQFF.

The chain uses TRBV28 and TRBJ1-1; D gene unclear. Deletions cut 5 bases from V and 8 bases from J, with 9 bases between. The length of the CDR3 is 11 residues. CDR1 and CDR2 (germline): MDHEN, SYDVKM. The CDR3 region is CASSIQREAFF. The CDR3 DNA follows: TGTGCCAGCAGTATACAGAGAGAAGCTTTCTTT.

CDR3 nucleotides: TGCAGTGCTAGACCCCGGTACTACGAGCAGTACTTC. This codes for CSARPRYYEQYF. The chain employs TRBV20-1 and TRBJ2-7; D remains unclear. V was pared by 2 bases and J by 3 bases, with 8 bases between. Germline V gene sequence: CDR1 DFQATT, CDR2 SNEGSKA (reference sequence). This CDR3 contains 12 residues.

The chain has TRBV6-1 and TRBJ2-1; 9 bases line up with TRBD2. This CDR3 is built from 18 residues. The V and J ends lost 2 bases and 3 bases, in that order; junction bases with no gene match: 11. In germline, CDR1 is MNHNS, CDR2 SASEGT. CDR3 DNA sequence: TGTGCCAGCAGTGAATTTGCGATCGGCGGGGGGGGCTACAATGAGCAGTTCTTC. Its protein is CASSEFAIGGGGYNEQFF.

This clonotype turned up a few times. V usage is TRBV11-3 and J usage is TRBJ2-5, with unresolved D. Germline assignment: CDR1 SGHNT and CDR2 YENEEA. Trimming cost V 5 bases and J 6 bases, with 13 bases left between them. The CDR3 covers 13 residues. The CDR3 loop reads CASSQGPMKTQYF. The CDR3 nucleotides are TGTGCCAGCAGCCAAGGACCGATGAAGACCCAGTACTTC.

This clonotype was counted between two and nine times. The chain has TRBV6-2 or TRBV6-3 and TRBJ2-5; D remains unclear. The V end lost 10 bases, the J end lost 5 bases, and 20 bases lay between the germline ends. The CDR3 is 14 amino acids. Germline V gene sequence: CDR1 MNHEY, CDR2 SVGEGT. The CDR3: CAMGCCWATETQYF. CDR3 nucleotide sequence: TGTGCCATGGGTTGTTGTTGGGCTACGGAGACCCAGTACTTC.

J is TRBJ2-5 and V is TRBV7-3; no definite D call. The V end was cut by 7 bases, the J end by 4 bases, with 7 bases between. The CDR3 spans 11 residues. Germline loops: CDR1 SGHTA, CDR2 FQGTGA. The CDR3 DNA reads TGTGCCAGCACCGACATAGAGACCCAGTACTTC. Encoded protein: CASTDIETQYF.

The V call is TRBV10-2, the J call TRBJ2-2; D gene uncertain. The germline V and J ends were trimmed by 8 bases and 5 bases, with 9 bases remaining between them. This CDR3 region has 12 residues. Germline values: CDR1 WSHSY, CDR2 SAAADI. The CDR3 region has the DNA TGCGCCAGCGGTCCCCTGACCGGGGAGCTGTTTTTT. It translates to CASGPLTGELFF.

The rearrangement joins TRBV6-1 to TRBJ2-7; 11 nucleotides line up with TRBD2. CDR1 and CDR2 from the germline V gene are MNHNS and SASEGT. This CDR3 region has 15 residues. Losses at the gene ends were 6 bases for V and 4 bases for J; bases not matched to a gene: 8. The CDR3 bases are TGTGCCAGCAGCACGACTAGCGGGACTTTTTACGAGCAGTACTTC. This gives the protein CASSTTSGTFYEQYF.

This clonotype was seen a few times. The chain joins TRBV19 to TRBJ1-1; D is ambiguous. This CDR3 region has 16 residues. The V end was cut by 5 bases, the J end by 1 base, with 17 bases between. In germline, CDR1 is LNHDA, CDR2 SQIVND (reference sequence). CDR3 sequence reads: CASSPSLGLENTEAFF. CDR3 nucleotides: TGTGCCAGTAGTCCGTCTTTGGGCCTGGAGAACACTGAAGCTTTCTTT.

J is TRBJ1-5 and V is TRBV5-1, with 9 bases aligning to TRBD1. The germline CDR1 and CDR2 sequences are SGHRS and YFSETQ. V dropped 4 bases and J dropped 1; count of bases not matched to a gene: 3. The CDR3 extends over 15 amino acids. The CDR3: CASSPGTGSNQPQHF. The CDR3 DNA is TGCGCCAGCAGCCCCGGGACAGGGAGCAATCAGCCCCAGCATTTT.

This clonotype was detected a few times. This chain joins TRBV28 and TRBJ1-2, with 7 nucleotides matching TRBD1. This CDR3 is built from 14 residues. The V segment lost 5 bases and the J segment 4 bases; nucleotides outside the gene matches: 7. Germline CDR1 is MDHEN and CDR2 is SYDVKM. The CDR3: CASSRGQEIYGYTF. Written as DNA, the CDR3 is TGTGCCAGCAGTAGAGGACAGGAGATCTATGGCTACACCTTC.

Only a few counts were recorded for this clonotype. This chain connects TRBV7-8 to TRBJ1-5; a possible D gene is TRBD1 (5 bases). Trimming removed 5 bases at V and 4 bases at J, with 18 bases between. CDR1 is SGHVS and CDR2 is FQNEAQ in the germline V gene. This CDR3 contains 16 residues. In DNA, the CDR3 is TGTGCCAGCAGCGTTACAACCGGGACTTTAAATCAGCCCCAGCATTTT. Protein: CASSVTTGTLNQPQHF. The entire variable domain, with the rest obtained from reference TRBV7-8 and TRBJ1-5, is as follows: GAGVSQSPRYKVAKRGQDVALRCDPISGHVSLFWYQQALGQGPEFLTYFQNEAQLDKSGLPSDRFFAERPEGSVSTLKIQRTQQEDSAVYLCASSVTTGTLNQPQHFGDGTRLSIL.

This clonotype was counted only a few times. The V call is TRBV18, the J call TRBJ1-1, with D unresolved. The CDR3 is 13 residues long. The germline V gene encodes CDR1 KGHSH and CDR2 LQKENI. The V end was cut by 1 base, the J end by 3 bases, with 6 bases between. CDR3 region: CASSPQGYTEAFF. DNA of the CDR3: TGTGCCAGCTCACCACAGGGATACACTGAAGCTTTCTTT.

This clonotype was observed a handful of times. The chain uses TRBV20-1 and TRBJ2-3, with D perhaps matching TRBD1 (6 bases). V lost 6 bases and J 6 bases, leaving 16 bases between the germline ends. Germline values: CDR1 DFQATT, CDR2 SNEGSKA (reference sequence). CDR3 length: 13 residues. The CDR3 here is CSAPGTSADTQYF. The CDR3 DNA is TGCAGTGCCCCCGGGACAAGCGCCGATACGCAGTATTTT.

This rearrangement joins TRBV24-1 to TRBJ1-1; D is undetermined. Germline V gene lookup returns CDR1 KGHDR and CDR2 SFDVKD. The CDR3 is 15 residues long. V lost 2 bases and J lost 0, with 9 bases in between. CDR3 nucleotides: TGTGCCACCAGTGATTCAAAGTTTTTGAACACTGAAGCTTTCTTT. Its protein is CATSDSKFLNTEAFF.

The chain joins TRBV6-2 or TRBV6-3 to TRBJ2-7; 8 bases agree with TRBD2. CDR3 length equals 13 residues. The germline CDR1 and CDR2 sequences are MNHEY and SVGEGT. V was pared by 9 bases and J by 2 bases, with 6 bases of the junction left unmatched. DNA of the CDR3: TGTGCCAGAAGGACTAGCTGTACCTACGAGCAGTACTTC. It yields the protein CARRTSCTYEQYF.

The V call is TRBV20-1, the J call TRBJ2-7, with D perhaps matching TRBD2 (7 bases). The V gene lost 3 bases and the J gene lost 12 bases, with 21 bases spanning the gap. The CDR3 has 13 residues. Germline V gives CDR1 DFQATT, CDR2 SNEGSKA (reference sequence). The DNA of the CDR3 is TGCAGTGCTAGCTGGGGGCCTAGCGGAAGTTGGTACTTC. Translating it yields CSASWGPSGSWYF.

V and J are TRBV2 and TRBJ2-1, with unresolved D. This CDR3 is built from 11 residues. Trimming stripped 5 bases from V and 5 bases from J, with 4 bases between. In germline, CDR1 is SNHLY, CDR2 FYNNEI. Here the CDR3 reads CASSYHNEQFF. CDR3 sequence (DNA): TGTGCCAGCAGTTACCACAATGAGCAGTTCTTC.